Listed below are T cell receptor beta chains from one sample, sequenced in a study of beta chain features in type 1 diabetes. Clones were sequenced by immunoSEQ multiplex PCR, and TCRdb holds only the in-frame ones, with some missing. In the table there are fewer than 250,000 clones, 55% to 70% of which are singletons. The sample taken for sequencing was naive CD4+ T cells from blood. The receptors come from a man aged 30-40 years in good health. The CDR3 runs from the conserved cysteine through the conserved F or W. Each record gives: D gene, J gene, clone size, V gene, CDR3 protein, CDR3 DNA. The D gene is left open where the match is weak. Clone size is not always given. Where it is, it says once, few, many or a class for expanded clones.

D gene: NA; J gene: TRBJ2-7; clone size: NA; V gene: TRBV30; CDR3 protein: CAFLLGQSYEQYF; CDR3 DNA: TGTGCCTTCCTCCTAGGACAGTCCTACGAGCAGTACTTC
D gene: NA; J gene: TRBJ1-2; clone size: NA; V gene: TRBV6-5; CDR3 protein: CASSYTGHGYGYTF; CDR3 DNA: TGTGCCAGCAGTTACACGGGACATGGGTATGGCTACACCTTC
D gene: TRBD1; J gene: TRBJ2-7; clone size: NA; V gene: TRBV27; CDR3 protein: CASSLPPSQGQGVAEQYF; CDR3 DNA: TGTGCCAGCAGTTTGCCACCCTCCCAGGGACAGGGTGTAGCCGAGCAGTACTTC
D gene: TRBD2; J gene: TRBJ2-1; clone size: NA; V gene: TRBV9; CDR3 protein: CASSVEGRGSYNEQFF; CDR3 DNA: TGTGCCAGCAGCGTAGAAGGGAGGGGATCCTACAATGAGCAGTTCTTC
D gene: NA; J gene: TRBJ1-5; clone size: NA; V gene: TRBV30; CDR3 protein: CAWSKDTSNQPQHF; CDR3 DNA: TGTGCCTGGAGTAAGGACACTAGCAATCAGCCCCAGCATTTT
D gene: TRBD2; J gene: TRBJ2-7; clone size: NA; V gene: TRBV6-1; CDR3 protein: CASSEAGTSVEQYF; CDR3 DNA: TGTGCCAGCAGTGAAGCGGGGACTAGCGTCGAGCAGTACTTC
D gene: NA; J gene: TRBJ2-3; clone size: NA; V gene: TRBV30; CDR3 protein: CAWSATWGTDTQYF; CDR3 DNA: TGTGCCTGGAGTGCGACATGGGGGACGGATACGCAGTATTTT
D gene: NA; J gene: TRBJ2-2; clone size: NA; V gene: TRBV29-1; CDR3 protein: CSVSGAAGELFF; CDR3 DNA: TGCAGCGTTTCCGGGGCTGCCGGGGAGCTGTTTTTT
D gene: NA; J gene: TRBJ2-3; clone size: NA; V gene: TRBV9; CDR3 protein: CASSHPSMSATQYF; CDR3 DNA: TGTGCCAGCAGCCACCCGTCTATGTCAGCTACGCAGTATTTT
D gene: NA; J gene: TRBJ2-1; clone size: NA; V gene: TRBV29-1; CDR3 protein: CSETRGSNEQFF; CDR3 DNA: TGCAGCGAAACAAGGGGGAGCAATGAGCAGTTCTTC
D gene: TRBD2; J gene: TRBJ2-5; clone size: NA; V gene: TRBV6-1; CDR3 protein: CASQRDMAETQYF; CDR3 DNA: TGTGCCAGCCAGCGGGATATGGCAGAGACCCAGTACTTC
D gene: NA; J gene: TRBJ2-5; clone size: NA; V gene: TRBV29-1; CDR3 protein: CSVGRWETQYF; CDR3 DNA: TGCAGCGTCGGAAGATGGGAGACCCAGTACTTC
D gene: TRBD1; J gene: TRBJ2-3; clone size: NA; V gene: TRBV30; CDR3 protein: CAWSIQGAADTQYF; CDR3 DNA: TGTGCCTGGAGTATACAGGGGGCGGCAGATACGCAGTATTTT
D gene: NA; J gene: TRBJ2-7; clone size: NA; V gene: TRBV4-3; CDR3 protein: CASSQDEFSGGGYEQYF; CDR3 DNA: TGCGCCAGCAGCCAAGACGAATTCAGCGGCGGAGGGTACGAGCAGTACTTC
D gene: NA; J gene: TRBJ2-2; clone size: NA; V gene: TRBV30; CDR3 protein: CAWRGQNTGELFF; CDR3 DNA: TGTGCCTGGAGGGGCCAGAACACCGGGGAGCTGTTTTTT
D gene: NA; J gene: TRBJ2-1; clone size: NA; V gene: TRBV30; CDR3 protein: CAWRRDYNEQFF; CDR3 DNA: TGTGCCTGGAGGCGGGACTACAATGAGCAGTTCTTC
D gene: TRBD1; J gene: TRBJ1-2; clone size: NA; V gene: TRBV30; CDR3 protein: CAWSIGQGNGYTF; CDR3 DNA: TGTGCCTGGAGTATTGGACAGGGGAATGGCTACACCTTC
D gene: NA; J gene: TRBJ2-1; clone size: few; V gene: TRBV2; CDR3 protein: CASGQHNEQFF; CDR3 DNA: TGTGCCAGCGGACAGCACAATGAGCAGTTCTTC
D gene: TRBD1; J gene: TRBJ1-2; clone size: NA; V gene: TRBV30; CDR3 protein: CARMKWTGDGYTF; CDR3 DNA: TGTGCCAGGATGAAGTGGACAGGGGATGGCTACACCTTC
D gene: TRBD1; J gene: TRBJ1-2; clone size: NA; V gene: TRBV29-1; CDR3 protein: CSVGTGQNYGYTF; CDR3 DNA: TGCAGCGTTGGGACAGGTCAGAACTATGGCTACACCTTC
D gene: TRBD2; J gene: TRBJ2-7; clone size: NA; V gene: TRBV5-1; CDR3 protein: CASSWGLAGGIEEQYF; CDR3 DNA: TGCGCCAGCAGCTGGGGACTAGCGGGAGGGATTGAGGAGCAGTACTTC
D gene: TRBD2; J gene: TRBJ2-7; clone size: NA; V gene: TRBV30; CDR3 protein: CAWSVRAGEGYEQYF; CDR3 DNA: TGTGCCTGGAGTGTACGAGCGGGAGAGGGTTACGAGCAGTACTTC
D gene: NA; J gene: TRBJ1-1; clone size: NA; V gene: TRBV5-6; CDR3 protein: CASSLTGWSEAFF; CDR3 DNA: TGTGCCAGCAGCTTGACAGGGTGGTCTGAAGCTTTCTTT
D gene: TRBD2; J gene: TRBJ2-5; clone size: NA; V gene: TRBV30; CDR3 protein: CAWKYSGSQETQYF; CDR3 DNA: TGTGCCTGGAAGTATAGCGGGAGCCAAGAGACCCAGTACTTC
D gene: NA; J gene: TRBJ1-1; clone size: NA; V gene: TRBV2; CDR3 protein: CASSEIWVNTEAFF; CDR3 DNA: TGTGCCAGCAGTGAGATTTGGGTGAACACTGAAGCTTTCTTT
D gene: NA; J gene: TRBJ2-1; clone size: once; V gene: TRBV15; CDR3 protein: CATSRPAGGSYNEQFF; CDR3 DNA: TGTGCCACCAGCAGACCGGCGGGCGGCTCCTACAATGAGCAGTTCTTC
D gene: NA; J gene: TRBJ2-7; clone size: NA; V gene: TRBV29-1; CDR3 protein: CSVVGGYEQYF; CDR3 DNA: TGCAGCGTTGTTGGTGGGTACGAGCAGTACTTC
D gene: TRBD1; J gene: TRBJ2-7; clone size: NA; V gene: TRBV30; CDR3 protein: CAWGQGEYEQYF; CDR3 DNA: TGTGCCTGGGGACAGGGCGAATACGAGCAGTACTTC
D gene: NA; J gene: TRBJ2-7; clone size: few; V gene: TRBV29-1; CDR3 protein: CSVSRDTGYEQYF; CDR3 DNA: TGCAGCGTAAGCCGGGACACCGGGTACGAGCAGTACTTC
D gene: TRBD1; J gene: TRBJ1-1; clone size: once; V gene: TRBV7-2; CDR3 protein: CASSLAWRGRMNTEAFF; CDR3 DNA: TGTGCCAGCAGCTTAGCGTGGAGGGGGCGGATGAACACTGAAGCTTTCTTT
D gene: TRBD1; J gene: TRBJ2-1; clone size: NA; V gene: TRBV18; CDR3 protein: CASSLRGQGGDEQFF; CDR3 DNA: TGTGCCAGCTCCCTTCGGGGACAGGGAGGGGATGAGCAGTTCTTC
D gene: TRBD1; J gene: TRBJ2-2; clone size: NA; V gene: TRBV29-1; CDR3 protein: CSVRTGGLIGELFF; CDR3 DNA: TGCAGCGTCAGGACAGGGGGCCTGATCGGGGAGCTGTTTTTT
D gene: TRBD1; J gene: TRBJ2-7; clone size: few; V gene: TRBV9; CDR3 protein: CASSVSRDRGHEQYF; CDR3 DNA: TGTGCCAGCAGCGTTTCCCGGGACAGGGGCCACGAGCAGTACTTC
D gene: NA; J gene: TRBJ1-3; clone size: NA; V gene: TRBV30; CDR3 protein: CAWNLSGNTIYF; CDR3 DNA: TGTGCCTGGAACTTATCTGGAAACACCATATATTTT
D gene: NA; J gene: TRBJ1-6; clone size: NA; V gene: TRBV30; CDR3 protein: CAWDQNSPLHF; CDR3 DNA: TGTGCCTGGGACCAGAATTCACCCCTCCACTTT
D gene: NA; J gene: TRBJ2-2; clone size: NA; V gene: TRBV29-1; CDR3 protein: CSVSGQSNTGELFF; CDR3 DNA: TGCAGCGTTTCCGGCCAGAGCAACACCGGGGAGCTGTTTTTT
D gene: NA; J gene: TRBJ2-7; clone size: NA; V gene: TRBV28; CDR3 protein: CASSKRDYEQYF; CDR3 DNA: TGTGCCAGCAGTAAACGGGACTACGAGCAGTACTTC
D gene: NA; J gene: TRBJ1-2; clone size: NA; V gene: TRBV6-6; CDR3 protein: CASSPVQGFGYTF; CDR3 DNA: TGTGCCAGCAGCCCCGTCCAGGGTTTTGGCTACACCTTC
D gene: NA; J gene: TRBJ1-2; clone size: NA; V gene: TRBV6-1; CDR3 protein: CASSSMTSNYGYTF; CDR3 DNA: TGTGCCAGCAGTTCTATGACAAGTAACTATGGCTACACCTTC
D gene: NA; J gene: TRBJ2-5; clone size: NA; V gene: TRBV29-1; CDR3 protein: CSVASTGQETQYF; CDR3 DNA: TGCAGCGTCGCATCGACTGGTCAAGAGACCCAGTACTTC
D gene: TRBD1; J gene: TRBJ2-4; clone size: NA; V gene: TRBV18; CDR3 protein: CASSSDRENIQYF; CDR3 DNA: TGTGCCAGCTCCTCGGACAGGGAAAACATTCAGTACTTC
D gene: NA; J gene: TRBJ1-1; clone size: once; V gene: TRBV5-1; CDR3 protein: CASSFGMNTEAFF; CDR3 DNA: TGCGCCAGCAGCTTCGGTATGAACACTGAAGCTTTCTTT
D gene: NA; J gene: TRBJ2-7; clone size: NA; V gene: TRBV2; CDR3 protein: CASSMDRGQGEQYF; CDR3 DNA: TGTGCCAGCAGTATGGACCGGGGCCAGGGGGAGCAGTACTTC
D gene: NA; J gene: TRBJ2-1; clone size: few; V gene: TRBV20-1; CDR3 protein: CSALYNEQFF; CDR3 DNA: TGCAGTGCTCTCTACAATGAGCAGTTCTTC
D gene: NA; J gene: TRBJ2-4; clone size: once; V gene: TRBV11-2; CDR3 protein: CASSLVVGNIQYF; CDR3 DNA: TGTGCCAGCAGCTTAGTGGTCGGTAACATTCAGTACTTC
D gene: NA; J gene: TRBJ2-1; clone size: NA; V gene: TRBV5-1; CDR3 protein: CASSPREAGNNEQFF; CDR3 DNA: TGCGCCAGCAGCCCTCGCGAGGCTGGAAACAATGAGCAGTTCTTC
D gene: NA; J gene: TRBJ2-2; clone size: NA; V gene: TRBV2; CDR3 protein: CASRGTTNTGELFF; CDR3 DNA: TGTGCCAGCAGAGGGACAACGAACACCGGGGAGCTGTTTTTT
D gene: NA; J gene: TRBJ2-4; clone size: NA; V gene: TRBV6-1; CDR3 protein: CASSEGVAKNIQYF; CDR3 DNA: TGTGCCAGCAGTGAAGGGGTAGCCAAAAACATTCAGTACTTC
D gene: NA; J gene: TRBJ2-3; clone size: NA; V gene: TRBV5-6; CDR3 protein: CASSFGTRLQDTQYF; CDR3 DNA: TGTGCCAGCAGCTTCGGAACTCGCCTCCAAGATACGCAGTATTTT
D gene: TRBD2; J gene: TRBJ2-3; clone size: NA; V gene: TRBV14; CDR3 protein: CASSPGLAGWTDTQYF; CDR3 DNA: TGTGCCAGCAGCCCCGGACTAGCGGGGTGGACAGATACGCAGTATTTT
D gene: TRBD2; J gene: TRBJ2-7; clone size: NA; V gene: TRBV29-1; CDR3 protein: CSVEGVAGGSYEQYF; CDR3 DNA: TGCAGCGTTGAGGGCGTAGCGGGAGGGTCCTACGAGCAGTACTTC
D gene: TRBD1; J gene: TRBJ2-6; clone size: NA; V gene: TRBV4-2; CDR3 protein: CASSQEPRQGSNVLTF; CDR3 DNA: TGTGCCAGCAGCCAAGAACCGCGACAGGGGTCCAACGTCCTGACTTTC
D gene: NA; J gene: TRBJ2-7; clone size: few; V gene: TRBV29-1; CDR3 protein: CSVDRGYEQYF; CDR3 DNA: TGCAGCGTTGACCGAGGGTACGAGCAGTACTTC
D gene: NA; J gene: TRBJ1-1; clone size: NA; V gene: TRBV12-5; CDR3 protein: CASGPVSTEAFF; CDR3 DNA: TGTGCTAGTGGCCCTGTGAGCACTGAAGCTTTCTTT
D gene: TRBD2; J gene: TRBJ2-2; clone size: NA; V gene: TRBV6-5; CDR3 protein: CASSPTSGSPGELFF; CDR3 DNA: TGTGCCAGCAGCCCGACTAGCGGTAGTCCCGGGGAGCTGTTTTTT
D gene: NA; J gene: TRBJ2-1; clone size: NA; V gene: TRBV15; CDR3 protein: CATSRAPRYNEQFF; CDR3 DNA: TGTGCCACCAGCAGAGCCCCCAGGTACAATGAGCAGTTCTTC
D gene: TRBD1; J gene: TRBJ2-1; clone size: NA; V gene: TRBV7-8; CDR3 protein: CASSFRGQDNEQFF; CDR3 DNA: TGTGCCAGCAGCTTCCGCGGACAGGACAATGAGCAGTTCTTC